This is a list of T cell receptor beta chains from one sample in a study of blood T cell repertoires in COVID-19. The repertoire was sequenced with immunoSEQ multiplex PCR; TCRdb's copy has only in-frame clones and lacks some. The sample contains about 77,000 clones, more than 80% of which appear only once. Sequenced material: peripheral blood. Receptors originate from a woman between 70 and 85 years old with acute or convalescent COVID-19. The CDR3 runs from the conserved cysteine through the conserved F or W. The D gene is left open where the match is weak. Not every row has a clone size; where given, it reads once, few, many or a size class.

TGCGCCAGCAGTATAAGGACAGGGGGTAATTCACCCCTCCACTTT,CASSIRTGGNSPLHF,-,TRBV5-1,TRBJ1-6,TRBD1
TGTGCCAGCAGCTTGCAGGGCCACGAGCAGTACTTC,CASSLQGHEQYF,-,TRBV7-9,TRBJ2-7,-
TGTGCCAGCAGCTTGCAGGGTCCAGAGACCCAGTACTTC,CASSLQGPETQYF,-,TRBV5-4,TRBJ2-5,-
TGTGCCATCAGTGAAACAGCAAATGAGCAGTTCTTC,CAISETANEQFF,-,TRBV10-3,TRBJ2-1,-
TGTGCCACCAGTGATCCCAGCGGGGGAGTCTCCTACAATGAGCAGTTCTTC,CATSDPSGGVSYNEQFF,-,TRBV24-1,TRBJ2-1,TRBD2
TGTGCCAGCAGCCCGCTGGGGTCGGGGGGCGCAGGATTCAACACTGAAGCTTTCTTT,CASSPLGSGGAGFNTEAFF,-,TRBV7-9,TRBJ1-1,-
TGTGCCAGCAGCGTGGACAGGGTTGACTCCGAGCAGTACTTC,CASSVDRVDSEQYF,-,TRBV13,TRBJ2-7,TRBD1
TGTGCCACCAGTAACGGGGGGCTCTATGGCTACACCTTC,CATSNGGLYGYTF,-,TRBV24-1,TRBJ1-2,-
TGTGCCAGCAGCTCCTCAGCGGTAGCCAAAAACATTCAGTACTTC,CASSSSAVAKNIQYF,-,TRBV11-3,TRBJ2-4,-
TGTGCCAGCAGCCAAGGGTCCTACGCGGTCGGGGAGCTGTTTTTT,CASSQGSYAVGELFF,few,TRBV3-1/TRBV3-2,TRBJ2-2,-
TGTGCCAGCAGCTTCTTAGGGGCGGGGATAAACACCGGGGAGCTGTTTTTT,CASSFLGAGINTGELFF,once,TRBV13,TRBJ2-2,-
TGTGCCAGCAGCCCTGGTGGACTATTAAAGGATGAGCAGTTCTTC,CASSPGGLLKDEQFF,-,TRBV5-4,TRBJ2-1,-
TGTGCCAGCAACGGACAGGACTATGGCTACACCTTC,CASNGQDYGYTF,-,TRBV6-5,TRBJ1-2,TRBD1
TGTGCCAGCAGTCCCCGGTATAGCAATCAGCCCCAGCATTTT,CASSPRYSNQPQHF,once,TRBV27,TRBJ1-5,-
TGTGCCAGCAGTCGACAGGGTAACTCTGGAAACACCATATATTTT,CASSRQGNSGNTIYF,-,TRBV6-5,TRBJ1-3,TRBD1
TGTGCCAGCAGTCCACGGGCTAGCGGGGGGCCCTCCACAGATACGCAGTATTTT,CASSPRASGGPSTDTQYF,-,TRBV7-2,TRBJ2-3,TRBD2
TGTGCCAGCAGCCTTAACCAGGGATACGGCTACACCTTC,CASSLNQGYGYTF,-,TRBV14,TRBJ1-2,-
TGTGCCAGCAGTACCTGGCAGGGTAATTCACCCCTCCACTTT,CASSTWQGNSPLHF,-,TRBV6-5,TRBJ1-6,-
TGTGCCAGCAGCGCCGGTGGGCACGATCAGTACTTC,CASSAGGHDQYF,-,TRBV9,TRBJ2-7,-
TGTGCCAGCAGCCCGATTCCACAGGGGTTTAACGGTCAGCCCCAGCATTTT,CASSPIPQGFNGQPQHF,-,TRBV7-9,TRBJ1-5,TRBD1
TGTGCCAGCAGTGGGGGGGGTTATCAGCCCCAGCATTTT,CASSGGGYQPQHF,-,TRBV9,TRBJ1-5,-
TGTGCCAGCAGCCCTCGGGGAACCATATATGGCTACACCTTC,CASSPRGTIYGYTF,-,TRBV5-6,TRBJ1-2,-
TGTGCCAGCAGCCCCTGGGGGACAGTCGAGAGGGGAAACACCATATATTTT,CASSPWGTVERGNTIYF,-,TRBV5-8,TRBJ1-3,TRBD1
TGCGCCAGCAGCTTCTCCGCGGGGAGCAATGAGCAGTTCTTC,CASSFSAGSNEQFF,-,TRBV5-1,TRBJ2-1,-
TGTGCCAGCAGCCAGACCGACATAGCGGGGGGGCAGTTCGGGGAGCTGTTTTTT,CASSQTDIAGGQFGELFF,-,TRBV3-1/TRBV3-2,TRBJ2-2,TRBD2
TGTGCCATCAGTGAGTCGCTCGGACAGATGAACACTGAAGCTTTCTTT,CAISESLGQMNTEAFF,-,TRBV10-3,TRBJ1-1,-
TGTGCCAGCAGCTTAGCTAGCGGGGGGGCATACAATGAGCAGTTCTTC,CASSLASGGAYNEQFF,-,TRBV7-2,TRBJ2-1,TRBD2
TGTGCCAGCAGCTTAAGCCCACAGGGCGTCACTGAAGCTTTCTTT,CASSLSPQGVTEAFF,-,TRBV7-3,TRBJ1-1,-
TGTGCCACCGCGCAGGGTGGTGAAGAGACCCAGTACTTC,CATAQGGEETQYF,-,TRBV12-3/TRBV12-4,TRBJ2-5,-
TGTGCCAGCAGCCCCCTTAAAGAGCAGTTCTTC,CASSPLKEQFF,-,TRBV12-3/TRBV12-4,TRBJ2-1,-
TGTGCCATCAGTGAGGGGACTCTGGGGGAGGCTCACGAGCAGTACTTC,CAISEGTLGEAHEQYF,-,TRBV10-3,TRBJ2-7,-
TGTGCCAGCAGCCCGGAGGGGCCAGGGAACAATTCACCCCTCCACTTT,CASSPEGPGNNSPLHF,-,TRBV7-2,TRBJ1-6,-
TGTGCCAGCAGTGAAGAAGGGCGGGCAGGGGGCCTGGGAGAGACCCAGTACTTC,CASSEEGRAGGLGETQYF,-,TRBV2,TRBJ2-5,TRBD1
TGTGCCAGCAGCTTGTACAGTTTATCCTACGAGCAGTACTTC,CASSLYSLSYEQYF,few,TRBV7-8,TRBJ2-7,-
TGTGCCAGCAGTTACCAAGCGGGGCAAGAGACCCAGTACTTC,CASSYQAGQETQYF,-,TRBV6-5,TRBJ2-5,TRBD2
TGTGCCAGCAGTTTTATTCAGGGGGCCGCCTATAATTCACCCCTCCACTTT,CASSFIQGAAYNSPLHF,-,TRBV27,TRBJ1-6,TRBD1
TGTGCCAGCAGCTTAGTCCTCGCGAACACCGGGGAGCTGTTTTTT,CASSLVLANTGELFF,-,TRBV7-2,TRBJ2-2,-
TGTGCCAGCAGTTACCTGGGACAGGGTTACTATGGCTACACCTTC,CASSYLGQGYYGYTF,-,TRBV6-5,TRBJ1-2,TRBD1
TGCGCCAGCAGCTGGACTATGGGACAGGGAGGCTACGAGCAGTACTTC,CASSWTMGQGGYEQYF,-,TRBV5-1,TRBJ2-7,TRBD1
TGTGCCAGCAGTTACCGTCGACAGGGAGGCTCACTTGAAGCTTTCTTT,CASSYRRQGGSLEAFF,-,TRBV6-2/TRBV6-3,TRBJ1-1,TRBD1
TGTGCCAGCAGCCAAGGGACACGCTATGGCTACACCTTC,CASSQGTRYGYTF,-,TRBV3-1/TRBV3-2,TRBJ1-2,-
TGTGCCAGCAGCCCAAGTGGAGGGCTCGGATCACCCCTCCACTTT,CASSPSGGLGSPLHF,-,TRBV6-2/TRBV6-3,TRBJ1-6,-
TGTGCCAGCAGTACCTTCGGTTCACCCCTCCACTTT,CASSTFGSPLHF,-,TRBV6-2/TRBV6-3,TRBJ1-6,-
TGTGCCAGCAGTTACGCGGGGAATGAGCAGTTCTTC,CASSYAGNEQFF,-,TRBV6-2/TRBV6-3,TRBJ2-1,-
TGTGCCAGCAGTCGAGGACAGGTCCACGAGCAGTACTTC,CASSRGQVHEQYF,-,TRBV12-3/TRBV12-4,TRBJ2-7,TRBD1
TGTGCCAGCAGCGTAGGGACAGGCCACCAGACCCAGTACTTC,CASSVGTGHQTQYF,-,TRBV9,TRBJ2-5,TRBD1